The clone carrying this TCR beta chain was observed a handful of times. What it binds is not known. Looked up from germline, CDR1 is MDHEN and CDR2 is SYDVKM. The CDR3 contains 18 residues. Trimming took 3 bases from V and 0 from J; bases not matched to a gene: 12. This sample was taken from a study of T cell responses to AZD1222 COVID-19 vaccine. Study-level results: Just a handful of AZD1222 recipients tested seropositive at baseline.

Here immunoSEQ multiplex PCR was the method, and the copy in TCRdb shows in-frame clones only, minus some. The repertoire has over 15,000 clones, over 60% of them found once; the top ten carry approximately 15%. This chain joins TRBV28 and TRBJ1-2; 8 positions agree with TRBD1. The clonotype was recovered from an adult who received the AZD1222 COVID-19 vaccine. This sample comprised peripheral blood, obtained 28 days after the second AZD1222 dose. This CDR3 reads CASSLSPGQGLANYGYTF. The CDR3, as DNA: TGTGCCAGCAGTTTGAGCCCCGGACAGGGATTAGCTAACTATGGCTACACCTTC.